These 21 T cell receptor beta chains were all obtained from the same sample, sequenced in a study of OX40 agonist ivuxolimab in advanced cancers. Sequencing used immunoSEQ multiplex PCR; TCRdb keeps in-frame clones, though not all of them. The data show fewer than 65,000 clones, about 83% seen once. The sample here was CD4+ or CD8+ T cells sorted from blood, taken in a trial of the OX40 agonist ivuxolimab. Receptors were obtained from an adult with an advanced solid tumor such as melanoma, head and neck, liver or kidney cancer.

This clone appeared once. The J gene is TRBJ1-1, the V gene TRBV30, with TRBD1 identical over 9 bases. The ends lost 4 bases at V and 2 bases at J; junction bases unmatched: 2. The CDR3 has 13 residues. Germline-derived CDR1 and CDR2 are GTSNPN and SVGIG (reference sequence). CDR3 sequence (DNA): TGTGCCTGGACGGGACAGGGTAACACTGAAGCTTTCTTT. Its protein is CAWTGQGNTEAFF.

The chain carries TRBV29-1 and TRBJ1-3; D perhaps matches TRBD1 (6 bases). Trimming stripped 3 bases from V and 4 bases from J, with 7 bases between. Germline lookup yields CDR1 SQVTM and CDR2 ANQGSEA. The CDR3 is made up of 12 amino acids. CDR3 DNA: TGCAGCGTTGAGGGACACGGAAACACCATATATTTT. Protein: CSVEGHGNTIYF.

The chain couples TRBV18 to TRBJ1-1; no firm D call. V lost 3 bases to trimming and J lost 3 bases, with 11 bases between them. The CDR3 has 14 residues. Germline CDR1 is KGHSH and CDR2 is LQKENI. In DNA form, the CDR3 reads TGTGCCAGCTCACCGACATCACACGACACTGAAGCTTTCTTT. It is translated as CASSPTSHDTEAFF.

The chain joins TRBV5-6 to TRBJ2-4, with no clear D. V was clipped by 3 bases and J by 0 bases, with 7 bases between them. The CDR3 loop spans 14 amino acids. Germline values: CDR1 SGHDT, CDR2 YYEEEE. CDR3 residues: CASSSRLAKNIQYF. CDR3 nucleotides: TGTGCCAGCAGCTCCCGACTAGCCAAAAACATTCAGTACTTC.

This chain joins TRBV4-3 and TRBJ1-5, with D tentatively TRBD1 (5 bases). V was clipped by 1 base and J by 9 bases, with 22 bases between them. The CDR3 totals 17 residues. CDR1 is LGHNA, CDR2 YSLEER, per germline. In DNA form, the CDR3 reads TGCGCCAGCAGCCAAGTTCTCCGGGGCTCAGTGGGCCGGCCCCAGCATTTT. It specifies CASSQVLRGSVGRPQHF.

This rearrangement joins TRBV5-1 to TRBJ1-1; perhaps TRBD1 as D (6 bases). CDR3 size: 14 residues. Trimming shortened V by 4 bases and J by 5 bases, and 15 bases separated the two germline ends. The V gene's germline CDR1 is SGHRS and CDR2 YFSETQ. The CDR3, as DNA: TGCGCCAGCAGCCAACCGGGGGGGCGGACTGAAGCTTTCTTT. It is translated as CASSQPGGRTEAFF.

The genes are TRBV9 and TRBJ2-3; 8 nucleotides match TRBD2. The CDR3 loop spans 16 amino acids. The trim removed 4 bases at V and 3 bases at J, leaving 10 bases unmatched. Germline assignment: CDR1 SGDLS and CDR2 YYNGEE. The chain's CDR3 is CASSPTGGAETDTQYF. The CDR3 bases are TGTGCCAGCAGCCCGACCGGGGGGGCCGAGACAGATACGCAGTATTTT. The full variable domain, with the rest looked up from reference TRBV9 and TRBJ2-3, is DSGVTQTPKHLITATGQRVTLRCSPRSGDLSVYWYQQSLDQGLQFLIQYYNGEERAKGNILERFSAQQFPDLHSELNLSSLELGDSALYFCASSPTGGAETDTQYFGPGTRLTVL.

This clone showed up just once. The rearrangement uses TRBV5-6 and TRBJ2-7; D remains ambiguous. This CDR3 comprises 13 residues. V lost 0 bases and J lost 3, with 7 bases in between. In germline, CDR1 is SGHDT, CDR2 YYEEEE. The CDR3 DNA sequence: TGTGCCAGCAGCTTGGGCAGAGACTACGAGCAGTACTTC. Translated: CASSLGRDYEQYF.

V and J are TRBV4-2 and TRBJ2-3; 12 positions agree with TRBD2. The CDR3 consists of 16 residues. J was trimmed by 3 bases and V by 3 bases; bases with no gene match: 4. The germline CDR1 and CDR2 sequences are LGHNA and YNFKEQ. CDR3 amino acids: CASSQLAGGPTDTQYF. The CDR3 nucleotides are TGTGCCAGCAGCCAGCTAGCGGGAGGGCCGACAGATACGCAGTATTTT.

The chain couples TRBV13 to TRBJ1-1, with D possibly TRBD1 on 5 matching bases. Germline lookup yields CDR1 PRHDT and CDR2 FYEKMQ (reference sequence). There are 13 residues in the CDR3. Trimming cost V 5 bases and J 5 bases, with 12 bases left between them. CDR3 DNA: TGTGCCAGCAGCCTGGGAGGGGATACTGAAGCTTTCTTT. Translated, it gives CASSLGGDTEAFF.

The chain combines TRBV27 with TRBJ1-1; D is unresolved. Between the trimmed V and J ends, which lost 0 bases and 3 bases, there was a span of 8 bases. There are 14 residues in the CDR3. Germline CDR1 is MNHEY and CDR2 is SMNVEV (reference sequence). CDR3 sequence: CASSLSRGDTEAFF. Written as DNA, the CDR3 is TGTGCCAGCAGTTTATCCCGTGGGGACACTGAAGCTTTCTTT.

This clone showed up just once. The rearrangement uses TRBV5-1 and TRBJ2-2, with 9 nucleotides matching TRBD1. This CDR3 spans 15 amino acids. Trimming at V came to 2 bases and at J to 5 bases, leaving 4 bases not matched to a gene. Germline loops: CDR1 SGHRS, CDR2 YFSETQ. The CDR3 protein is CASSLRTGETGELFF. CDR3 in DNA: TGCGCCAGCAGCTTAAGGACAGGGGAAACCGGGGAGCTGTTTTTT.

This chain uses TRBV30 with TRBJ2-3, with D perhaps TRBD1 (6 bases). Germline values: CDR1 GTSNPN, CDR2 SVGIG (reference sequence). The length of the CDR3 is 13 residues. V lost 2 bases and J 5 bases, leaving 11 bases between the germline ends. CDR3 residues: CAWSISGVDTQYF. CDR3 sequence (DNA): TGTGCCTGGAGTATTTCAGGGGTAGATACGCAGTATTTT.

This chain connects TRBV19 to TRBJ1-2; D is unresolved. The CDR3 sequence is 14 residues long. Trimming took 6 bases from V and 3 from J, leaving 14 bases between them. The germline CDR1 and CDR2 sequences are LNHDA and SQIVND (reference sequence). The CDR3 is CASRDPGRDYGYTF. DNA for the CDR3: TGTGCCAGTAGAGACCCTGGACGGGACTATGGCTACACCTTC.

V gene TRBV7-8 combines with J gene TRBJ1-1; D is unresolved. Looked up from germline, CDR1 is SGHVS and CDR2 is FQNEAQ. Trimming removed 3 bases from V and 1 base from J, with 9 bases in between. The CDR3 is 14 amino acids. DNA of the CDR3: TGTGCCAGCAGCTTGAGGAGGTGGAACACTGAAGCTTTCTTT. Translating it yields CASSLRRWNTEAFF.

Only one count was recorded for this clone. V usage is TRBV6-5 and J usage is TRBJ2-1, with 10 positions matching TRBD2. Trimming cost V 6 bases and J 4 bases; bases outside gene matches: 6. The CDR3 extends over 15 amino acids. Per germline, CDR1 MNHEY and CDR2 SVGAGI. The CDR3 region is CASRNSGGPYNEQFF. Written as DNA, the CDR3 is TGTGCCAGCAGAAATAGCGGGGGGCCGTACAATGAGCAGTTCTTC.

V gene TRBV9 combines with J gene TRBJ1-4; D possibly corresponds to TRBD1 (5 bases). Germline CDR1 reads SGDLS; CDR2 reads YYNGEE. V was pared by 4 bases and J by 7 bases, with 8 bases between. The CDR3 runs 12 residues. CDR3 sequence: CASSLQGEKLFF. The CDR3 nucleotides read TGTGCCAGCAGCCTCCAGGGTGAAAAACTGTTTTTT.

This clone is a singleton in its sample. The genes are TRBV4-1 and TRBJ1-2, with TRBD1 matching 7 bases. The germline CDR1 and CDR2 sequences are MGHRA and YSYEKL. The V segment lost 1 base and the J segment 7 bases; nucleotides outside the gene matches: 6. The CDR3 consists of 14 residues. This CDR3 is CASSQADRESGYTF. The CDR3 DNA follows: TGCGCCAGCAGCCAAGCTGACAGGGAGTCTGGCTACACCTTC.

This chain joins TRBV5-1 and TRBJ2-1, with 9 bases lining up with TRBD2. The germline gives CDR1 SGHRS, CDR2 YFSETQ. This CDR3 is built from 16 residues. Trimming at V came to 3 bases and at J to 4 bases, leaving 8 bases not matched to a gene. CDR3 in amino acids: CASSSLASGTYNEQFF. In DNA, the CDR3 is TGCGCCAGCAGCTCTCTGGCTAGCGGGACATACAATGAGCAGTTCTTC. The whole variable domain, remainder taken from reference TRBV5-1 and TRBJ2-1, is KAGVTQTPRYLIKTRGQQVTLSCSPISGHRSVSWYQQTPGQGLQFLFEYFSETQRNKGNFPGRFSGRQFSNSRSEMNVSTLELGDSALYLCASSSLASGTYNEQFFGPGTRLTVL.

The rearrangement links TRBV5-5 to TRBJ2-7, with a tentative D call TRBD2 (5 bases). The CDR3 covers 14 residues. In germline, CDR1 is SGHKS, CDR2 YYEKEE (reference sequence). Trimming stripped 4 bases from V and 5 bases from J, with 16 bases between. As DNA, the CDR3 is TGTGCCAGCAGCCCGACCTCGGGGATCGACGAGCAGTACTTC. This codes for CASSPTSGIDEQYF.

The V call is TRBV5-1, the J call TRBJ2-5, with unresolved D. The CDR3 runs 15 residues. Germline V CDR1 and CDR2: SGHRS, YFSETQ. The germline V and J ends were trimmed by 0 bases and 1 base, with 10 bases remaining between them. CDR3 coding DNA: TGCGCCAGCAGCTTGGCCGGGCAGAGCCAAGAGACCCAGTACTTC. Translated, it gives CASSLAGQSQETQYF.